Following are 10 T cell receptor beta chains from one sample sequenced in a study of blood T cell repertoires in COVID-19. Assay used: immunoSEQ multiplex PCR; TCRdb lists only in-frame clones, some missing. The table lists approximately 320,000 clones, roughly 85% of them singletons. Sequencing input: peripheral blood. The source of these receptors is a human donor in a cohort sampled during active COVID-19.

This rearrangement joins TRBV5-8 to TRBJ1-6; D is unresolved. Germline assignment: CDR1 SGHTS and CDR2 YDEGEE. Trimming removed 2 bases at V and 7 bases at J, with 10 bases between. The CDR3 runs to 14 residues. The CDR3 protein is CASSFFRMNSPLHF. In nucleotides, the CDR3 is TGTGCCAGCAGCTTTTTCCGTATGAATTCACCCCTCCACTTT.

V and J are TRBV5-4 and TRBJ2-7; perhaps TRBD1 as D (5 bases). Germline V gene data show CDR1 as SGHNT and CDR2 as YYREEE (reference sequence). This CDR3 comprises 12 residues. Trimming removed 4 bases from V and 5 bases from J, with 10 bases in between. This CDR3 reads CASSRTGHEQYF. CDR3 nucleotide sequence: TGTGCCAGCAGCAGAACAGGACACGAGCAGTACTTC.

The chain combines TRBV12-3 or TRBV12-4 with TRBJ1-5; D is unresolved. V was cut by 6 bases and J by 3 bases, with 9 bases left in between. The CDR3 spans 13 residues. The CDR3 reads CASRRGDNQPQHF. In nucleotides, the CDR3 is TGTGCCAGCAGACGGGGTGACAATCAGCCCCAGCATTTT.

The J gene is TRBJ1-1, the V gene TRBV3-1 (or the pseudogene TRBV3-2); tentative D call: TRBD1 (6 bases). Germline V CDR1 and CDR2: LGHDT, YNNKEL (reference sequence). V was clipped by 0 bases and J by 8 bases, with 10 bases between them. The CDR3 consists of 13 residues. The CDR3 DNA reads TGTGCCAGCAGCCAAGATTTCGGACAGGAAGCTTTCTTT. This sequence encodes CASSQDFGQEAFF.

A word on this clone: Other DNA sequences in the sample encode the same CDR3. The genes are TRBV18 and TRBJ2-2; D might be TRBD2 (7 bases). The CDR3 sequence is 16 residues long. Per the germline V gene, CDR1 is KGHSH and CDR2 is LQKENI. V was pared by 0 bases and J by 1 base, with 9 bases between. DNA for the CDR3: TGTGCCAGCTCACCACCCGGGGGGCTGAACACCGGGGAGCTGTTTTTT. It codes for CASSPPGGLNTGELFF.

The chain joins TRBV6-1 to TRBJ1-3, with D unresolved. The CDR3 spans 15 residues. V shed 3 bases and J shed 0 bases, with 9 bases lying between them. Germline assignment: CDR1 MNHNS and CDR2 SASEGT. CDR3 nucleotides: TGTGCCAGCAGTGAGAAGACGGGCTCTGGAAACACCATATATTTT. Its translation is CASSEKTGSGNTIYF.

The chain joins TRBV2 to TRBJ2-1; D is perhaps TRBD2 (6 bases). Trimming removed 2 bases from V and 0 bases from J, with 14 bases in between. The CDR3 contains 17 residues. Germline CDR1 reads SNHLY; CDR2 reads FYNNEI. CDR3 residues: CASSESFVGGSYNEQFF. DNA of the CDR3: TGTGCCAGCAGTGAAAGTTTTGTCGGGGGCTCCTACAATGAGCAGTTCTTC.

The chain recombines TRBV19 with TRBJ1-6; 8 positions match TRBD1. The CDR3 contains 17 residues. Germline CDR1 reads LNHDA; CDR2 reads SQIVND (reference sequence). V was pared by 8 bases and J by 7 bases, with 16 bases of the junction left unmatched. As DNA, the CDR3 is TGTGCCAGTTTTGGGACGCCGACCGGGACAGGAAATTCACCCCTCCACTTT. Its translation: CASFGTPTGTGNSPLHF.

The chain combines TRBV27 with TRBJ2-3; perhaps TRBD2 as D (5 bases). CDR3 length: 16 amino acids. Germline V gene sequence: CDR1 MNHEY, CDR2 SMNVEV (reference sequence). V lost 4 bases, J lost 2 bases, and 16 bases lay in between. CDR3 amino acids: CASSSSSGEFTDTQYF. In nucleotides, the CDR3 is TGTGCCAGCAGTTCCTCTTCCGGGGAGTTCACAGATACGCAGTATTTT.

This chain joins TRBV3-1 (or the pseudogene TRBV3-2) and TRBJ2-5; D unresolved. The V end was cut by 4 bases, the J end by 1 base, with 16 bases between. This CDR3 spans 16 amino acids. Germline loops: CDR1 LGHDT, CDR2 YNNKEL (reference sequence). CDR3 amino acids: CASSLFSGEAQETQYF. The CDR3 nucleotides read TGTGCCAGCAGCCTATTCTCGGGTGAGGCCCAAGAGACCCAGTACTTC.